The clone carrying this TCR beta chain was found a few times. The germline V gene encodes CDR1 SEHNR and CDR2 FQNEAQ (reference sequence). CDR3 length equals 14 residues. J lost 3 bases, V lost 4 bases, and 2 bases had no gene match. This sample was included in a study of blood T cell repertoires in COVID-19. Across the whole study: The origin of the acute and convalescent COVID-19 samples was the United States, Italy and Spain.

Authors' data handling: Using reference gene primer amplification, nucleated cell counts were estimated. Only in-frame clones appear in the TCRdb table, and some are missing; sequencing was by immunoSEQ multiplex PCR. That table is the source of V, J and clone size, and D and trimming were worked out from the DNA. The sample records 150,000 to 200,000 clones, around nine tenths being singletons. Sequenced: peripheral blood. The sequence came from a woman in her 70s with COVID-19, enrolled during active disease. The chain employs TRBV7-9 and TRBJ2-7; 11 bases are a match to TRBD1. This CDR3 reads CASSSGTGGYEQYF. CDR3 nucleotides: TGTGCCAGCAGCTCCGGGACAGGGGGCTACGAGCAGTACTTC.